The entry below gives a single TCR delta chain sequence along with its context. Its target antigen remains unknown. This could be a read error, since a much larger clone is one nucleotide away. Other DNA sequences in this sample translate to the same CDR3. From the cysteine through the phenylalanine, the CDR3 covers 14 amino acids. Here the CDR3 DNA is all that survives: 42 bases in frame from base 1. CDR1 GEAIGNYY and CDR2 EKD are derived from the germline V gene. The sample originates from a study of DNA immune sequencing with unique molecular identifiers (dated by TCRdb to 2018 to 2020). About the investigation overall: Immunomagnetic cell separation was used to enrich gammadelta T cells from buffy coats, and the genomic DNA of the enriched gammadelta T cells was sequenced. Fluorescence-activated cell sorting was used to enrich gammadelta T cells from PBMC of about 11 healthy individuals. For the enriched versus non-enriched comparison, about 100 ng enriched gammadelta T-cell DNA and about 1.1 ug non-enriched PBMC DNA were sequenced. The study developed and validated an ultrasensitive DNA-based TRD repertoire sequencing method using PCR-introduced unique molecular identifiers. The method was validated on synthetic reference molecules and on blood samples from healthy individuals. All donors were healthy people, and roughly nine of the donors were profiled using sorted gammadelta T cells from peripheral blood. Study-level results and caveats: Novel TRD sequences not targeted by the primers cannot be detected with the primer-based approach. Among clonotypes from healthy donors, the most common TRD rearrangement was TRDV2 paired with TRDJ1. Healthy donors differed in TRD repertoire diversity, and several donors were highly oligoclonal, meaning the top 5 clonotypes made up more than half of productive molecules.

The library relied on multiplex PCR. A 32-plex assay, with primers for all 8 TRDV and 4 TRDJ genes spanning the CDR3, was used to amplify the genomic DNA. A 12-nucleotide UMI was attached over around 3 barcoding PCR cycles, and a second PCR was then run with Illumina adapter primers. AMPure XP beads were used to purify the libraries, and library quality was checked on a Fragment Analyzer using the HS NGS Fragment kit. Sequencing used an Illumina MiniSeq mid-output kit with roughly 19% PhiX and 150 cycles of paired-end reads. The original pipeline was this. MIGEC version 1.2.9 was used to process the reads, grouping reads by UMI and building error-corrected consensus sequences. Modified VDJtools version 1.2.1 scripts and the tcR R package were used for post-processing. After TCRdb called clones again from the public reads with CATT, rows with identical DNA were merged. These V and J calls derive from TCRdb rather than the authors' analysis. The table for this sample lists approximately 2,500 delta-chain clones; 11% to 15% of them were counted only once. The ten largest account for approximately 22% of the sample.

The sample comprised gamma-delta T cells from PBMCs. This TCR was recovered from a human donor in good health. The chain is made from TRDV2 and TRDJ1, with no D gene named confidently. The CDR3 loop reads CARDPLGDTDKLIF. The nucleotide sequence reads as follows: TGTGCCCGTGACCCTTTAGGGGACACCGATAAACTCATCTTT.